This T cell receptor (beta chain) was captured by sequencing in a study of blood T cell repertoires in COVID-19. Data came from immunoSEQ multiplex PCR; TCRdb stores just in-frame clones and leaves some out. Among 150,000 to 200,000 clones listed, about 85% were seen once. With 6 bases clipped from V and 8 bases from J, the junction kept 8 bases outside the gene matches. This CDR3 is built from 13 residues. The genes are TRBV12-3 or TRBV12-4 and TRBJ1-2; 8 positions agree with TRBD1. The clonotype originates from a man in his 70s with active or convalescent COVID-19. The sequenced sample was peripheral blood. The CDR3 here is CASRTQGVEGYTF. CDR3 nucleotide sequence: TGTGCCAGCAGAACACAGGGGGTAGAGGGCTACACCTTC.